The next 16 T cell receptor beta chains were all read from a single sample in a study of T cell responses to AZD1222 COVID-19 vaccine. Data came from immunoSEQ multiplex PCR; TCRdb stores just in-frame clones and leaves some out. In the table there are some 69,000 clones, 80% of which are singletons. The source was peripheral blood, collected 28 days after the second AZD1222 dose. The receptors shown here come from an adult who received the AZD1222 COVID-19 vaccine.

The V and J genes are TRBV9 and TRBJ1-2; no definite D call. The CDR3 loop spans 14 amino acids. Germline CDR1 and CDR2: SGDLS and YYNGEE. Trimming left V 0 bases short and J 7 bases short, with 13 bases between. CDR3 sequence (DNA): TGTGCCAGCAGCGTAGTATCTCCCCGCATTGGCTACACCTTC. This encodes CASSVVSPRIGYTF.

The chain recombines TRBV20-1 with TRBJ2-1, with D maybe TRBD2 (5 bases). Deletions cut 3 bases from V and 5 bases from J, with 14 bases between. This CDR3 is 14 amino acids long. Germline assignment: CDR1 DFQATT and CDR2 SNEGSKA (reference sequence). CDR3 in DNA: TGCAGTGCTAGTTCGGTCGAGGGCCACAATGAGCAGTTCTTC. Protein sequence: CSASSVEGHNEQFF.

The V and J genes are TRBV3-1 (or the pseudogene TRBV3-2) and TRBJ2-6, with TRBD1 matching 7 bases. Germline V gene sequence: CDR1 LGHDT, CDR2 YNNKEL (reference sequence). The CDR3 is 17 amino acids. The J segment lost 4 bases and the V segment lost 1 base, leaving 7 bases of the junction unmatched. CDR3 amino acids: CASSQVPGGSGANVLTF. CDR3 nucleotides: TGTGCCAGCAGCCAAGTTCCAGGGGGTTCCGGGGCCAACGTCCTGACTTTC.

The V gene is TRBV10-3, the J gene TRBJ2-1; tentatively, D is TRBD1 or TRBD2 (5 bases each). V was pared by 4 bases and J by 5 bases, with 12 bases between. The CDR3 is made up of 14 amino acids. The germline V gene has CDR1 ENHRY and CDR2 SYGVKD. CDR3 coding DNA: TGTGCCATCAGTGCGGGGCGAGATAACAATGAGCAGTTCTTC. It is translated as CAISAGRDNNEQFF.

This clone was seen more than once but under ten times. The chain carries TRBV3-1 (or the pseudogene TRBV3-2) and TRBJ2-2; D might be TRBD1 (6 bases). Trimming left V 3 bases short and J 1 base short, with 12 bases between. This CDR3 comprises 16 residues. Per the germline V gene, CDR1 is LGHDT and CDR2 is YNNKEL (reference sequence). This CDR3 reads CASSHPTTGNTGELFF. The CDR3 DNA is TGTGCCAGCAGCCATCCCACGACAGGGAACACCGGGGAGCTGTTTTTT.

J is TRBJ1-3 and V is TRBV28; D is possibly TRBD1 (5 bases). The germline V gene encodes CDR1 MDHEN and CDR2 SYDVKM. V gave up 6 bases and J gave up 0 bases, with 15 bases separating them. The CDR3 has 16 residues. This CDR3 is CASSPPGGVSGNTIYF. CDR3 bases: TGTGCCAGCAGCCCCCCGGGAGGGGTCTCTGGAAACACCATATATTTT.

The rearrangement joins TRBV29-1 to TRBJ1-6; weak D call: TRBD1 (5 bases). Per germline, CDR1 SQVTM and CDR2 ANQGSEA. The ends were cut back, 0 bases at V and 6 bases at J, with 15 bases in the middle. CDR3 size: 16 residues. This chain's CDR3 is CSVEDVKQGRNSPLHF. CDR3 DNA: TGCAGCGTTGAAGATGTAAAGCAGGGACGTAATTCACCCCTCCACTTT.

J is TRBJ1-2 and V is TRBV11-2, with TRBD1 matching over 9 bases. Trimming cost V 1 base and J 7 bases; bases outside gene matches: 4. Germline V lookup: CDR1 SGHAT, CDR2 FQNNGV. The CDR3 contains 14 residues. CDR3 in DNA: TGTGCCAGCAGCTTAGGGACAGGGGCAAGTGGCTACACCTTC. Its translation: CASSLGTGASGYTF. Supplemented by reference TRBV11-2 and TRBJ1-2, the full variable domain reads EAGVAQSPRYKIIEKRQSVAFWCNPISGHATLYWYQQILGQGPKLLIQFQNNGVVDDSQLPKDRFSAERLKGVDSTLKIQPAKLEDSAVYLCASSLGTGASGYTFGSGTRLTVV.

The CDR3 here is CASSSPLGDQNTDTQYF. CDR3 bases: TGCGCCAGCAGCTCACCTTTAGGGGATCAAAACACAGATACGCAGTATTTT. The V call is TRBV4-1, the J call TRBJ2-3, with a possible D match to TRBD1 (5 bases). V lost 5 bases and J 2 bases, leaving 20 bases between the germline ends. The CDR3 extends over 17 amino acids. CDR1 and CDR2 (germline): MGHRA, YSYEKL.

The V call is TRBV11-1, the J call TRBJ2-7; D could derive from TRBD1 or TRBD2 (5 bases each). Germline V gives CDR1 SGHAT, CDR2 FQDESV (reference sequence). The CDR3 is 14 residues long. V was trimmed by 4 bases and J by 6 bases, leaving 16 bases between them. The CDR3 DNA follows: TGTGCCAGCAGCTCACCGGGGCTTAAGGTCGAGCAGTACTTC. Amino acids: CASSSPGLKVEQYF.

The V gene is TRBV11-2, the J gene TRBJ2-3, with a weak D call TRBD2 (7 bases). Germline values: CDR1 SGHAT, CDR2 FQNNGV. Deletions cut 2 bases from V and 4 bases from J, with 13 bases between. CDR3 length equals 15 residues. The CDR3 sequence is CASSLMGGRSDTQYF. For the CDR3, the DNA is TGTGCCAGCAGCTTAATGGGGGGGCGTTCAGATACGCAGTATTTT.

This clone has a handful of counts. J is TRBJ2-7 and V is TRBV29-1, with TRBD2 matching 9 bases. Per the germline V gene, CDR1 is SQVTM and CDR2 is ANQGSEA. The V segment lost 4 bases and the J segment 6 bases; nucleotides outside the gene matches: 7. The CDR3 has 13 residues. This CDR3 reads CSVASGDRREQYF. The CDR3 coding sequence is TGCAGCGTTGCTAGCGGGGATCGACGCGAGCAGTACTTC.

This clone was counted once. The DNA of the CDR3 is TGTGCCAGCAGTGTTTGGACAGGGGCAGGAAATCAGCCCCAGCATTTT. It yields the protein CASSVWTGAGNQPQHF. The chain employs TRBV6-1 and TRBJ1-5; TRBD1 matches 9 bases. The CDR3 is 16 amino acids. With 4 bases clipped from V and 4 bases from J, the junction kept 8 bases outside the gene matches. Per germline, CDR1 MNHNS and CDR2 SASEGT.

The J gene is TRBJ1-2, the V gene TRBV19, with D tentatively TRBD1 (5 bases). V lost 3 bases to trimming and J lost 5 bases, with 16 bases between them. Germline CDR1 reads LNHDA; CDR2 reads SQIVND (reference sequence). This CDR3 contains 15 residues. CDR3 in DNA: TGTGCCAGTAGTATGTCCCGACAGACTTCATATGGCTACACCTTC. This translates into CASSMSRQTSYGYTF.

Here the CDR3 DNA reads TGTGCCAGCAGCCAGGGACAGGTGACTGAAGCTTTCTTT. This gives the protein CASSQGQVTEAFF. The chain carries TRBV11-2 and TRBJ1-1; 8 bases are a match to TRBD1. Trimming cost V 5 bases and J 5 bases; bases outside gene matches: 4. CDR3 length: 13 residues. Germline loops: CDR1 SGHAT, CDR2 FQNNGV. Complete variable domain (other parts from reference TRBV11-2 and TRBJ1-1): EAGVAQSPRYKIIEKRQSVAFWCNPISGHATLYWYQQILGQGPKLLIQFQNNGVVDDSQLPKDRFSAERLKGVDSTLKIQPAKLEDSAVYLCASSQGQVTEAFFGQGTRLTVV.

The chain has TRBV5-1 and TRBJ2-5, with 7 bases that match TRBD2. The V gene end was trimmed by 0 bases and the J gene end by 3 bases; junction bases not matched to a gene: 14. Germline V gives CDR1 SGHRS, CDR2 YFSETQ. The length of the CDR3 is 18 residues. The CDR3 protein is CASSLDVSLAGVEETQYF. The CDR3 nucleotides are TGCGCCAGCAGCTTGGACGTTTCACTGGCGGGGGTAGAAGAGACCCAGTACTTC.